This note documents a single TCR beta chain sequence. Generated by immunoSEQ multiplex PCR, the TCRdb table keeps only in-frame clones and is missing some. The data show some 2 million clones, just under 95% seen once. The sample belongs to a study of shared clonotypes between healthy human individuals. The overall study: Three plates were used per donor for CD4 naive, three for CD4 memory, two for CD8 naive and one for CD8 memory.

Naive-designated CD8 cells lacked CD45RO, were positively enriched for CCR7, and omitted terminally differentiated effector memory CD45RA+ cells. Per germline, CDR1 MDHEN and CDR2 SYDVKM. The ends were cut back, 8 bases at V and 5 bases at J, with 22 bases in the middle. The CDR3 is 15 residues long. The chain carries TRBV28 and TRBJ2-7, with D perhaps given as TRBD1 or TRBD2 (5 bases each). The sequenced sample was naive CD8+ T cells sorted from blood. The receptor comes from a man aged 18 to 35 in good health. The CDR3 loop is CASEVLGTYGNEQYF. CDR3 DNA: TGTGCCAGCGAAGTTTTAGGGACGTATGGCAACGAGCAGTACTTC. Full variable domain (remainder filled in from reference TRBV28 and TRBJ2-7): DVKVTQSSRYLVKRTGEKVFLECVQDMDHENMFWYRQDPGLGLRLIYFSYDVKMKEKGDIPEGYSVSREKKERFSLILESASTNQTSMYLCASEVLGTYGNEQYFGPGTRLTVT.